Below are 29 T cell receptor beta chains sequenced from a single sample in a study of blood T cell repertoires in COVID-19. Libraries were prepared by immunoSEQ multiplex PCR; TCRdb keeps only in-frame clonotypes and omits some of them. The repertoire consists of hundreds of thousands of clones, with about 79% occurring once and the leading ten covering 3% to 4%. The sequenced sample was PBMCs or T cells enriched from blood (not recorded which). The receptors shown here come from a woman in her sixties who had recovered from COVID-19.

The CDR3 bases are TGTGCCAGCAGTCCAGGACAGGGGAGGGGAGAGACCCAGTACTTC. It yields the protein CASSPGQGRGETQYF. This rearrangement joins TRBV27 to TRBJ2-5, with TRBD1 matching 9 bases. Germline V gene data show CDR1 as MNHEY and CDR2 as SMNVEV (reference sequence). CDR3 size: 15 residues. Trimming removed 5 bases from V and 4 bases from J; junction bases left unmatched: 8.

The J gene is TRBJ2-2, the V gene TRBV11-3, with 8 bases that match TRBD1. The CDR3 totals 16 residues. Germline assignment: CDR1 SGHNT and CDR2 YENEEA. V was clipped by 4 bases and J by 4 bases; unmatched bases: 8. CDR3 coding DNA: TGTGCCAGCAGCTCATGGACAGGGTATACCACCGGGGAGCTGTTTTTT. It is translated as CASSSWTGYTTGELFF.

The chain joins TRBV14 to TRBJ2-3; tentatively, D is TRBD2 (5 bases). V lost 6 bases, J lost 4 bases, and 14 bases lay in between. Germline V gene data show CDR1 as SGHDN and CDR2 as FVKESK. The length of the CDR3 is 14 residues. The CDR3 sequence: CASSTLDDADTQYF. In DNA, the CDR3 is TGTGCCAGCAGTACACTAGACGACGCAGATACGCAGTATTTT. The full variable domain, with the rest looked up from reference TRBV14 and TRBJ2-3, is EAGVTQFPSHSVIEKGQTVTLRCDPISGHDNLYWYRRVMGKEIKFLLHFVKESKQDESGMPNNRFLAERTGGTYSTLKVQPAELEDSGVYFCASSTLDDADTQYFGPGTRLTVL.

This chain links TRBV27 with TRBJ1-2; 8 nucleotides agree with TRBD1. V trimming: 4 bases; J trimming: 4 bases; junction bases outside the gene matches: 2. Germline CDR1 is MNHEY and CDR2 is SMNVEV (reference sequence). The CDR3 is 13 amino acids. CDR3 nucleotides: TGTGCCAGCAGTTCCACAGGGGGCTATGGCTACACCTTC. It translates to CASSSTGGYGYTF.

The rearrangement links TRBV11-2 to TRBJ2-1; 7 nucleotides agree with TRBD2. Germline trimming cut 0 bases from V and 14 bases from J; bases unmatched to any gene: 7. The CDR3 runs to 13 residues. Germline lookup yields CDR1 SGHAT and CDR2 FQNNGV. The CDR3 reads CASSLETTSLEFF. In DNA, the CDR3 is TGTGCCAGCAGCTTAGAAACGACTAGCCTTGAGTTCTTC.

The rearrangement links TRBV2 to TRBJ2-1; 7 bases are shared with TRBD2. Germline V gives CDR1 SNHLY, CDR2 FYNNEI. With V trimmed by 3 bases and J by 9 bases, 11 bases remained unmatched. CDR3 size: 15 residues. The CDR3 here is CASSEWGTPGGEQFF. The CDR3 nucleotides are TGTGCCAGCAGTGAGTGGGGGACGCCGGGGGGTGAGCAGTTCTTC.

The chain joins TRBV5-6 to TRBJ2-4, with 8 bases fitting TRBD1. Germline CDR1 reads SGHDT; CDR2 reads YYEEEE. Losses at the gene ends were 0 bases for V and 8 bases for J; bases not matched to a gene: 10. CDR3 size: 16 residues. CDR3 coding DNA: TGTGCCAGCAGCTTGGAGAGGCAGGGGGCGCGGGACATTCAGTACTTC. The encoded protein is CASSLERQGARDIQYF.

J is TRBJ2-5 and V is TRBV6-2 or TRBV6-3, with 8 nucleotides matching TRBD2. The CDR3 has 12 amino acids. CDR1 and CDR2 from the germline V gene are MNHEY and SVGEGT. V shed 7 bases and J 7 bases; nucleotides not matched to a gene: 5. CDR3 in DNA: TGTGCCAGCATCCCCCGGGGGGGGACCCAGTACTTC. It specifies CASIPRGGTQYF.

This sequence joins TRBV5-1 and TRBJ1-2; possible D gene TRBD1, 6 bases. The germline V and J ends were trimmed by 2 bases and 4 bases, with 12 bases remaining between them. The CDR3 is 14 residues long. The germline V gene encodes CDR1 SGHRS and CDR2 YFSETQ. The CDR3 spells CASSFLTGLYGYTF. The CDR3 DNA sequence: TGCGCCAGCAGCTTCCTGACAGGTCTCTATGGCTACACCTTC.

The V and J genes are TRBV7-8 and TRBJ1-1, with TRBD1 matching over 9 bases. Trimming removed 3 bases from V and 7 bases from J; junction bases left unmatched: 9. The CDR3 totals 15 residues. The germline CDR1 and CDR2 sequences are SGHVS and FQNEAQ. CDR3 in DNA: TGTGCCAGCAGCTTCCTTTCGAGACAGGGGGGTGAAGCTTTCTTT. Translating gives CASSFLSRQGGEAFF.

The rearrangement joins TRBV12-5 to TRBJ2-2; 10 bases are shared with TRBD2. J was trimmed by 1 base and V by 1 base; bases with no gene match: 0. Germline V gives CDR1 LGHNT, CDR2 FRNRAP. The CDR3 consists of 16 residues. This CDR3 is CASGLGTSGNTGELFF. The CDR3 DNA follows: TGTGCTAGTGGTTTGGGGACTAGCGGGAACACCGGGGAGCTGTTTTTT.

The chain joins TRBV4-3 to TRBJ2-7; maybe TRBD2 (5 bases). This CDR3 has 14 amino acids. V was shortened by 0 bases and J by 9 bases, with 15 bases between the two germline ends. Germline V gene sequence: CDR1 LGHNA, CDR2 YSLEER. CDR3: CASSQEQDKRGQYF. The CDR3 DNA sequence: TGCGCCAGCAGCCAAGAACAAGACAAACGGGGGCAGTACTTC.

Remarks on this clone: The same CDR3 can be traced to other DNA sequences in this sample. The V gene is TRBV18, the J gene TRBJ2-7, with TRBD1 matching 8 bases. The CDR3 loop spans 15 amino acids. V lost 4 bases, J lost 5 bases, and 10 bases stayed unmatched. Per the germline V gene, CDR1 is KGHSH and CDR2 is LQKENI. CDR3 region: CASSRNRDRGHEQYF. Written as DNA, the CDR3 is TGTGCCAGCTCACGCAACCGAGACAGGGGTCACGAGCAGTACTTC.

This chain links TRBV11-2 with TRBJ2-7, with 11 positions matching TRBD2. After removal of 1 base from V and 4 bases from J, the junction contained 6 bases not matched to a gene. This CDR3 comprises 16 residues. The germline CDR1 and CDR2 sequences are SGHAT and FQNNGV. CDR3 loop: CASSLGGTSGGYEQYF. The DNA of the CDR3 is TGTGCCAGCAGCTTAGGGGGCACTAGCGGGGGTTACGAGCAGTACTTC.

The chain has TRBV24-1 and TRBJ1-5; tentative D call: TRBD1 (6 bases). Trimming stripped 0 bases from V and 8 bases from J, with 7 bases between. The CDR3 contains 13 residues. In germline, CDR1 is KGHDR, CDR2 SFDVKD. This CDR3 reads CATSDLAGEPQHF. The CDR3 coding sequence is TGTGCCACCAGTGATTTGGCAGGGGAGCCCCAGCATTTT.

This chain links TRBV25-1 with TRBJ1-2; D is undetermined. The germline V and J ends were trimmed by 0 bases and 8 bases, with 16 bases remaining between them. CDR1 is MGHDK and CDR2 is SYGVNS in the germline V gene. The CDR3 extends over 15 amino acids. CDR3 in amino acids: CASSEYRLGSGGYTF. The CDR3 DNA reads TGTGCCAGCAGTGAATATCGACTGGGGAGCGGGGGCTACACCTTC.

The chain is built from TRBV7-2 and TRBJ2-7, with TRBD1 matching 7 bases. This CDR3 has 13 residues. Trimming took 1 base from V and 7 from J; bases not matched to a gene: 4. Germline lookup yields CDR1 SGHTA and CDR2 FQGNSA. The CDR3 loop is CASSLERGREQYF. In DNA form, the CDR3 reads TGTGCCAGCAGCTTAGAGAGGGGGCGGGAGCAGTACTTC.

This clone has ten or more counts. The chain joins TRBV7-2 to TRBJ1-1, with D perhaps matching TRBD1 (5 bases). This CDR3 has 14 amino acids. The V and J ends lost 3 bases and 6 bases respectively, with 14 bases between them. Germline assignment: CDR1 SGHTA and CDR2 FQGNSA. CDR3 nucleotides: TGTGCCAGCAGCTTCAGGGTAGCCACGGCTGAAGCTTTCTTT. It yields the protein CASSFRVATAEAFF.

The chain couples TRBV19 to TRBJ1-1, with D perhaps matching TRBD1 (5 bases). This CDR3 is 15 amino acids long. Trimming stripped 5 bases from V and 2 bases from J, with 15 bases between. Germline V gene sequence: CDR1 LNHDA, CDR2 SQIVND (reference sequence). The CDR3 DNA reads TGTGCCAGTAGTCCGCGACAGAACATCAACACTGAAGCTTTCTTT. It encodes CASSPRQNINTEAFF. Using reference TRBV19 and TRBJ1-1 for the parts outside the CDR3, the full variable domain is DGGITQSPKYLFRKEGQNVTLSCEQNLNHDAMYWYRQDPGQGLRLIYYSQIVNDFQKGDIAEGYSVSREKKESFPLTVTSAQKNPTAFYLCASSPRQNINTEAFFGQGTRLTVV.

The V gene is TRBV5-6, the J gene TRBJ2-7; the match to TRBD2 covers 8 bases. V lost 4 bases to trimming and J lost 4 bases; unmatched junction nucleotides: 10. This CDR3 is 15 amino acids long. Germline CDR1 SGHDT, CDR2 YYEEEE. The DNA of the CDR3 is TGTGCCAGCAGCCCTCGGGGGGGCGCTTTATACGAGCAGTACTTC. Translation: CASSPRGGALYEQYF.

The chain combines TRBV7-9 with TRBJ2-5; the D gene is possibly TRBD2 (5 bases). The V end was cut by 6 bases, the J end by 5 bases, with 7 bases between. The CDR3 covers 11 residues. Germline V gene lookup returns CDR1 SEHNR and CDR2 FQNEAQ (reference sequence). The CDR3, as DNA: TGTGCCAGCAGGGCGGGTGAGACCCAGTACTTC. It codes for CASRAGETQYF.

This chain joins TRBV27 and TRBJ1-1; no clear D. V lost 8 bases and J lost 1, with 17 bases in between. Germline V gives CDR1 MNHEY, CDR2 SMNVEV (reference sequence). This CDR3 is 15 amino acids long. DNA for the CDR3: TGTGCCAGCCGGGCGGGCAGCTACTCGAACACTGAAGCTTTCTTT. It yields the protein CASRAGSYSNTEAFF.

This sequence joins TRBV12-5 and TRBJ2-7; TRBD2 aligns across 14 bases. Germline V lookup: CDR1 LGHNT, CDR2 FRNRAP. This CDR3 is 16 amino acids long. Unmatched junction bases numbered 8, after V lost 3 bases and J lost 7 bases. DNA of the CDR3: TGTGCTAGTGGTTTTGTGGGACTAGCGGGAGCGGGAGAGCAGTACTTC. Its translation is CASGFVGLAGAGEQYF.

V usage is TRBV4-2 and J usage is TRBJ1-5; 7 positions agree with TRBD1. The germline V gene encodes CDR1 LGHNA and CDR2 YNFKEQ. With 3 bases clipped from V and 2 bases from J, the junction kept 4 bases outside the gene matches. The CDR3 is 15 residues long. The chain's CDR3 is CASSQTGNGNQPQHF. CDR3 nucleotide sequence: TGTGCCAGCAGCCAGACAGGGAATGGCAATCAGCCCCAGCATTTT.

This rearrangement joins TRBV24-1 to TRBJ1-2; D not certain. This CDR3 is built from 14 residues. Looked up from germline, CDR1 is KGHDR and CDR2 is SFDVKD. Between the trimmed V and J ends, which lost 10 bases and 4 bases, there was a span of 18 bases. The CDR3 spells CATQEHGTLYGYTF. CDR3 nucleotides: TGTGCCACGCAGGAACACGGTACCCTCTATGGCTACACCTTC.

This clone showed up just once. The junction shows a germline mismatch at one end, possibly a read error. This chain connects TRBV6-5 to TRBJ2-7; the match to TRBD2 covers 7 bases. Per the germline V gene, CDR1 is MNHEY and CDR2 is SVGAGI. The CDR3 contains 12 residues. The CDR3 protein is CAIGLDSSEQYF. The CDR3 DNA is TGTGCCATAGGACTAGACTCCTCCGAGCAGTACTTC.

In this sample, this clone turned up once. This chain links TRBV11-3 with TRBJ2-1; D is undetermined. The CDR3 extends over 15 amino acids. Trimming pared 5 bases from V and 0 bases from J, leaving 11 bases between. CDR1 SGHNT and CDR2 YENEEA come from the germline V gene. The CDR3 DNA follows: TGTGCCAGCAGCCCGAACTTCATCTCCTACAATGAGCAGTTCTTC. It yields the protein CASSPNFISYNEQFF.

The CDR3 spells CASSFWQGNEQFF. CDR3 bases: TGTGCCAGCAGCTTTTGGCAGGGCAATGAGCAGTTCTTC. The chain is built from TRBV13 and TRBJ2-1, with D perhaps matching TRBD1 (5 bases). V was shortened by 3 bases and J by 6 bases, with 9 bases between the two germline ends. The CDR3 sequence is 13 residues long. From germline, CDR1 is PRHDT and CDR2 FYEKMQ (reference sequence).

J is TRBJ2-3 and V is TRBV4-2; maybe TRBD1 (6 bases). The CDR3 has 15 residues. The V end lost 0 bases, the J end lost 3 bases, and 10 bases lay between the germline ends. Germline CDR1 and CDR2: LGHNA and YNFKEQ. The CDR3 reads CASSQEGHLTDTQYF. CDR3 DNA: TGTGCCAGCAGCCAAGAGGGACATTTAACAGATACGCAGTATTTT.